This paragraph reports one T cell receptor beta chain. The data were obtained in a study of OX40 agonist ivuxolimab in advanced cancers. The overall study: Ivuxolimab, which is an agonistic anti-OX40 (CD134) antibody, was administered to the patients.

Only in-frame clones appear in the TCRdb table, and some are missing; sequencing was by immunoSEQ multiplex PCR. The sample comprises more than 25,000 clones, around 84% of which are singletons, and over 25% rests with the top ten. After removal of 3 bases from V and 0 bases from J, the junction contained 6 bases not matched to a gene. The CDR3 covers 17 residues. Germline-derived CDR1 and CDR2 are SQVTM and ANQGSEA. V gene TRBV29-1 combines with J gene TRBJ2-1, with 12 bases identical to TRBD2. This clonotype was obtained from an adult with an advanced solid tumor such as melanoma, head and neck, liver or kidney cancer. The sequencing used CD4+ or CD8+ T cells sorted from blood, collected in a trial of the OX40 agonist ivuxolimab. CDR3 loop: CSVEGTSGFRSYNEQFF. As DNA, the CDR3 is TGCAGCGTTGAGGGGACTAGCGGGTTTCGCTCCTACAATGAGCAGTTCTTC.